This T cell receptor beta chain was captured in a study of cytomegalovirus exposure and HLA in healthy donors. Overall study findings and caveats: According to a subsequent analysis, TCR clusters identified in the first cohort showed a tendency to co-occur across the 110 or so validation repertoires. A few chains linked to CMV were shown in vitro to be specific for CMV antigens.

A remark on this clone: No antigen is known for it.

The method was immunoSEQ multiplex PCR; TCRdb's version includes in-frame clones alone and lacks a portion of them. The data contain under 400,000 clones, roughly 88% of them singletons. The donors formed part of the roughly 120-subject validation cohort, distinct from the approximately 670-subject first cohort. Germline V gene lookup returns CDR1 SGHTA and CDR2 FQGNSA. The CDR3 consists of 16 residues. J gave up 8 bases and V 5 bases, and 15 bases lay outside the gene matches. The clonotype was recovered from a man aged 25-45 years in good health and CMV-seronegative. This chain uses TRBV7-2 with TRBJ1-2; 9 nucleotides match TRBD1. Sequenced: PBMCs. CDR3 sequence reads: CASSPDRGRVGTGYTF. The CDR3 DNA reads TGTGCCAGCAGCCCGGACAGGGGCCGGGTAGGAACGGGCTACACCTTC.